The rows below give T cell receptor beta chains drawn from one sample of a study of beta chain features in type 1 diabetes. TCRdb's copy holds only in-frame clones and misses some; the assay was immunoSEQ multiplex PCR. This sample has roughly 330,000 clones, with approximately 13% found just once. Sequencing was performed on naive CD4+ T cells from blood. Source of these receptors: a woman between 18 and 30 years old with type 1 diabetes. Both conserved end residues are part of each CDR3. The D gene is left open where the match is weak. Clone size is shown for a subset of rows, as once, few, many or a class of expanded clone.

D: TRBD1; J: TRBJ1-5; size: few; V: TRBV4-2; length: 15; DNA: TGTGCCAGCAGCCCGCGGGACAGCAACCTCCAGCCCCAGCATTTT; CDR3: CASSPRDSNLQPQHF
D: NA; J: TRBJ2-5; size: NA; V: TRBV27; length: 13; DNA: TGTGCCAGCAGTTTCGGCCGAGCGGAGACCCAGTACTTC; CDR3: CASSFGRAETQYF
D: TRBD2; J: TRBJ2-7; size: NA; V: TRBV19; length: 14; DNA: TGTGCCAGCGCACCGCGGGGGGGAGCCTACGAGCAGTACTTC; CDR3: CASAPRGGAYEQYF
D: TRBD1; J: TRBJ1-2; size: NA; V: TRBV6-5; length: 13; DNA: TGTGCCAGCAGCCGCGGGACAGGGTACGGCTACACCTTC; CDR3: CASSRGTGYGYTF
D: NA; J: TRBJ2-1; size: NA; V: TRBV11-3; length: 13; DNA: TGTGCCAGCAGCTTAGCCAGGGCGGGAGAGCAGTTCTTC; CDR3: CASSLARAGEQFF
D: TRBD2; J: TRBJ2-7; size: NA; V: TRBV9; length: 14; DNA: TGTGCCAGCAGCCCCAGCGGGAGGGCCGCCGAGCAGTACTTC; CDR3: CASSPSGRAAEQYF
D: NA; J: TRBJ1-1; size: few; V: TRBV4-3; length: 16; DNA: TGCGCCAGCAGCCAAGAGGCCGTTCCCATGAACACTGAAGCTTTCTTT; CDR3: CASSQEAVPMNTEAFF
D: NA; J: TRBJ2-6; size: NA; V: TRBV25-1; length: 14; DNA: TGTGCCAGCAGTGACAGCTCTGGGGCCAACGTCCTGACTTTC; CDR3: CASSDSSGANVLTF
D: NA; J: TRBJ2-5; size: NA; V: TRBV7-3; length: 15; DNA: TGTGCCAGCAGCTTGCCAGGGGCAGGAGAAGAGACCCAGTACTTC; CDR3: CASSLPGAGEETQYF
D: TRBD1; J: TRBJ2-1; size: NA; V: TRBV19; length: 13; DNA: TGTGCCAGTCGGACAGGGGGATACAATGAGCAGTTCTTC; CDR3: CASRTGGYNEQFF
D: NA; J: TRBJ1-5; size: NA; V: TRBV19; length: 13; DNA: TGTGCCAGTAGTCTTTCCCGCAATCAGCCCCAGCATTTT; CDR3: CASSLSRNQPQHF
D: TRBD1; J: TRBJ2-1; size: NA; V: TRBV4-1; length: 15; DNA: TGCGCCAGCAGCCCGGGACAGGGATCGTACAATGAGCAGTTCTTC; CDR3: CASSPGQGSYNEQFF
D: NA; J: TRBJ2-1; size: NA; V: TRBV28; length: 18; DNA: TGTGCCAGCAACCCCGCTAGGGGACTCCGTGGCTCCTACAATGAGCAGTTCTTC; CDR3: CASNPARGLRGSYNEQFF
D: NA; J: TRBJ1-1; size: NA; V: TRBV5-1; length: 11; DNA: TGCGCCAGCAGCCGTAACACTGAAGCTTTCTTT; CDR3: CASSRNTEAFF
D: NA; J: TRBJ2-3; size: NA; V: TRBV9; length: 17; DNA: TGTGCCAGCAGCCCCAGAGTAGACGGGATTAGCACAGATACGCAGTATTTT; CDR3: CASSPRVDGISTDTQYF
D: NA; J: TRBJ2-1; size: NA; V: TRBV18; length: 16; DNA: TGTGCCAGCTCATCGCTCCCCGGTGCTCTCGGCAATGAGCAGTTCTTC; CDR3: CASSSLPGALGNEQFF
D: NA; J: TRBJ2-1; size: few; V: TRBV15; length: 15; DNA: TGTGCCACCAGCAGAGAGTACGGGGTGGGTAATGAGCAGTTCTTC; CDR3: CATSREYGVGNEQFF
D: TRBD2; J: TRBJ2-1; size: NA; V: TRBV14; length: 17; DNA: TGTGCCAGCAGCCATAACTGGGCTAGCGGGAGGGAACGTGAGCAGTTCTTC; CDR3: CASSHNWASGREREQFF
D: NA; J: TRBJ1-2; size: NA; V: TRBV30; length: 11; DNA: TGTGCCTGGAGTCGGAGCTATGGCTACACCTTC; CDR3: CAWSRSYGYTF
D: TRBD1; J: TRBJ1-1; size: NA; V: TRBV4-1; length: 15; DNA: TGCGCCAGCAGCCAAGACCCGGGACAGGGGAATCAAGCTTTCTTT; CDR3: CASSQDPGQGNQAFF
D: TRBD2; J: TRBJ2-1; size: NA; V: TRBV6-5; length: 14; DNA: TGTGCCAGCAGACCGATGGGAGGGGCGTATGAGCAGTTCTTC; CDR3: CASRPMGGAYEQFF
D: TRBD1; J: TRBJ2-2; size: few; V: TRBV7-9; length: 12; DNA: TGTGCCAGCAGCCCAGGGGGCGGGGAGCTGTTTTTT; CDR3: CASSPGGGELFF
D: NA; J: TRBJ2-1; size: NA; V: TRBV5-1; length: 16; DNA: TGCGCCAGCAGCGTCAGGTCAGGTTCGGCCTACAATGAGCAGTTCTTC; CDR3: CASSVRSGSAYNEQFF
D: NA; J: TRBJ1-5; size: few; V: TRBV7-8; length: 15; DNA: TGTGCCAGCAGCCTGAGAGGGGGTAGCAATCAGCCCCAGCATTTT; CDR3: CASSLRGGSNQPQHF
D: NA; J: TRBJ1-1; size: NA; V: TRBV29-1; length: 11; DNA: TGCAGCGTTGAGGAGGAAGGAGGGGCTTTCTTT; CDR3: CSVEEEGGAFF
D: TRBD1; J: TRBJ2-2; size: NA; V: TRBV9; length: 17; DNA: TGTGCCAGCAGCGTGGCTCCGGGACAGGGTTTTACCGGGGAGCTGTTTTTT; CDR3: CASSVAPGQGFTGELFF
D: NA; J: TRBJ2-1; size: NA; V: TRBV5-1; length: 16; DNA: TGCGCCAGCAGCTTGATCGCGGGGAGCTCCTACAATGAGCAGTTCTTC; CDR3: CASSLIAGSSYNEQFF
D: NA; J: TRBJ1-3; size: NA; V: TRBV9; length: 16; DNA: TGTGCCAGCAGCCCACAACGTTCGAAGTCTGGAAACACCATATATTTT; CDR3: CASSPQRSKSGNTIYF
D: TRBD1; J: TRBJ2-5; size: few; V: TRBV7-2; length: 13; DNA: TGTGCCAGCAGCCTTGACAGGGTAGAGACCCAGTACTTC; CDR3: CASSLDRVETQYF
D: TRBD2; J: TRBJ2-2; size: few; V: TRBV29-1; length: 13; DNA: TGCAGCGTTGAAGTAGCGGGAACCGGGGAGCTGTTTTTT; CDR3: CSVEVAGTGELFF
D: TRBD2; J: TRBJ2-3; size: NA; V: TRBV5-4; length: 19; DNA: TGTGCCAGCAGCTCCCCCGGGACTAGCGGGACTGCACTGGGAGATACGCAGTATTTT; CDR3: CASSSPGTSGTALGDTQYF
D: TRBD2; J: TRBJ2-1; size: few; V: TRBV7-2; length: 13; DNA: TGTGCCAGCAGCCTAGCGGGAGTAGATGAGCAGTTCTTC; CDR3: CASSLAGVDEQFF
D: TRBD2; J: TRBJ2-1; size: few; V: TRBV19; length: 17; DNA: TGTGCCAGTAGTACCATCCACGCGGCTAGCGGAAACAATGAGCAGTTCTTC; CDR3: CASSTIHAASGNNEQFF